The rows below give T cell receptor beta chains drawn from one sample of a study of blood T cells in healthy people across ages. TCRdb called the 5' RACE reads again in MiXCR, with one record for every CDR3 protein. This table holds some 710,000 distinct CDR3 sequences, 35% to 50% found once. The sequenced material came from blood. The receptors originated from an elderly man in good health. Each CDR3 is given with its conserved first and last residue. D genes are given only for firm matches.

J: TRBJ2-1
D: .
V: TRBV15
CDR3: CATSRGPSSYNEQFF

J: TRBJ1-1
D: .
V: TRBV18
CDR3: CASSPAKTGGITEAFF

J: TRBJ2-1
D: TRBD2
V: TRBV6-1
CDR3: CASSGGSQAYNEQFF

J: TRBJ2-5
D: TRBD2
V: TRBV5-5
CDR3: CASSSLGGDQETQYF

J: TRBJ1-5
D: .
V: TRBV12-3/TRBV12-4
CDR3: CVSSLKGQPQHF

J: TRBJ2-3
D: TRBD2
V: TRBV2
CDR3: CASRETSGRGTSTDTQYF

J: TRBJ1-1
D: .
V: TRBV27
CDR3: CASSLSDRRNTEAFF

J: TRBJ1-4
D: TRBD1
V: TRBV10-3
CDR3: CAISGTGATQTRKLFF

J: TRBJ2-5
D: .
V: TRBV6-6
CDR3: CASRGQFETQYF

J: TRBJ1-5
D: .
V: TRBV29-1
CDR3: CSVVCPRKKDQPQHF

J: TRBJ1-4
D: .
V: TRBV3-1
CDR3: CASSQGRANEKLFF

J: TRBJ2-1
D: TRBD1
V: TRBV28
CDR3: CASRQQVGTGVFIKHNEQFF

J: TRBJ2-5
D: .
V: TRBV30
CDR3: CAWSQQGSETQYF

J: TRBJ1-2
D: .
V: TRBV27
CDR3: CASSLEGLGGHTF

J: TRBJ2-7
D: .
V: TRBV14
CDR3: CASSQEKGEQYF

J: TRBJ2-5
D: TRBD2
V: TRBV5-1
CDR3: CTSRRTSGIQETQYF

J: TRBJ2-7
D: .
V: TRBV12-3/TRBV12-4
CDR3: CASSLFQVSYEQYF

J: TRBJ2-5
D: TRBD2
V: TRBV7-8
CDR3: CASSFISGGQETQYF

J: TRBJ2-3
D: .
V: TRBV12-3/TRBV12-4
CDR3: CASSLTRGYSTDMQYF

J: TRBJ2-1
D: TRBD2
V: TRBV14
CDR3: CASSQDLAGGGDEQFF

J: TRBJ2-3
D: .
V: TRBV7-8
CDR3: CASSLAVAPGLDTQYF

J: TRBJ1-1
D: .
V: TRBV7-2
CDR3: CASSLGREVTEAFF

J: TRBJ2-1
D: TRBD1
V: TRBV6-2/TRBV6-3
CDR3: CASSDAGQGREQFF

J: TRBJ2-2
D: .
V: TRBV29-1
CDR3: CSGSRGVGELFF

J: TRBJ2-7
D: TRBD1
V: TRBV20-1
CDR3: CSAWEAGGHYEQYF

J: TRBJ2-5
D: TRBD2
V: TRBV2
CDR3: CASSEARAGGSVQYF

J: TRBJ2-5
D: .
V: TRBV20-1
CDR3: CSARDSPEQYF

J: TRBJ2-1
D: .
V: TRBV29-1
CDR3: CSVDRQGTIYEQFF

J: TRBJ1-2
D: TRBD1
V: TRBV28
CDR3: CASRIKQGVGGYTF

J: TRBJ2-2
D: .
V: TRBV4-2
CDR3: CASSQDPTPGPGLFF

J: TRBJ2-7
D: .
V: TRBV5-5
CDR3: CASSLDRLYEQYF

J: TRBJ1-4
D: TRBD1
V: TRBV12-3/TRBV12-4
CDR3: CASSLRDSSNEKLFF

J: TRBJ1-2
D: .
V: TRBV6-5
CDR3: CASSYTKAGLGGYTF

J: TRBJ1-6
D: TRBD1
V: TRBV18
CDR3: CASSPMGQGIDNSPLHF

J: TRBJ2-1
D: TRBD2
V: TRBV28
CDR3: CASSSPTSGNEQFF

J: TRBJ2-5
D: .
V: TRBV15
CDR3: CATSMWARETQYF

J: TRBJ2-7
D: .
V: TRBV5-1
CDR3: CASSLALGRNEQYF

J: TRBJ1-5
D: .
V: TRBV30
CDR3: CAWSVGGRSNQPQHF

J: TRBJ2-5
D: TRBD2
V: TRBV3-1
CDR3: CASSHGPFAGGGEYF

J: TRBJ2-6
D: .
V: TRBV30
CDR3: CAWRTSGANVLTF

J: TRBJ2-4
D: TRBD2
V: TRBV20-1
CDR3: CSARDSLAGGSIQYF

J: TRBJ2-1
D: TRBD2
V: TRBV11-3
CDR3: CASSSFSGRVRVNEQFF